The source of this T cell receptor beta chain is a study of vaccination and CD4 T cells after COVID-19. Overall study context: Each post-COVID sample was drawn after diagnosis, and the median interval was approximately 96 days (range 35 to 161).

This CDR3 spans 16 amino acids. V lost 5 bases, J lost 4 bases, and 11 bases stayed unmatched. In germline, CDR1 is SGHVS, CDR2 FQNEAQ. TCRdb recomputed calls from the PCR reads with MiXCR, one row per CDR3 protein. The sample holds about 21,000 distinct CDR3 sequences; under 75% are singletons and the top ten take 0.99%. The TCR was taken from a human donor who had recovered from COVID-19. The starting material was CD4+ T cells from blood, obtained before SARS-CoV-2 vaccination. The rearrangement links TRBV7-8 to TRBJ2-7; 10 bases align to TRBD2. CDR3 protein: CASSPLSGRGGYEQYF. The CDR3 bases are TGTGCCAGCAGCCCTCTCAGCGGGAGGGGAGGGTACGAGCAGTACTTC.